The 27 T cell receptor beta chains presented below share a single source sample, sequenced in a study of shared clonotypes between healthy human individuals. Clones were sequenced by immunoSEQ multiplex PCR, and TCRdb holds only the in-frame ones, with some missing. The sample includes hundreds of thousands of clones, roughly 95% of them seen just once. What was sequenced was naive CD4+ T cells sorted from blood. Sample subset: CD45RA+ positively selected. The receptors here all came from a woman in her twenties or thirties in good health.

The V and J genes are TRBV28 and TRBJ1-4, with D perhaps TRBD1 (6 bases). With 2 bases removed from V and 2 bases from J, the gap between germline ends came to 9 bases. The CDR3 runs 15 residues. Germline V gene lookup returns CDR1 MDHEN and CDR2 SYDVKM. Here the CDR3 reads CASSLPQGTNEKLFF. The CDR3 DNA reads TGTGCCAGCAGTTTACCCCAGGGGACTAATGAAAAACTGTTTTTT.

This clone was counted a single time. This chain connects TRBV15 to TRBJ2-7; no firm D call. CDR1 LNHNV and CDR2 YYDKDF come from the germline V gene (reference sequence). The V gene lost 1 base and the J gene lost 2 bases, with 9 bases spanning the gap. The CDR3 sequence is 14 residues long. CDR3 bases: TGTGCCACCAGCAGAGGTAGCAATGCCTACGAGCAGTACTTC. Its translation: CATSRGSNAYEQYF.

As concerns this clone: Other DNA sequences in this specimen translate into the identical CDR3. The CDR3 nucleotides read TGTGCCAGCAGCTTATCCGGGGGCGGGGGTCCCTACGAGCAGTACTTC. Its translation: CASSLSGGGGPYEQYF. The chain is built from TRBV7-6 and TRBJ2-7; TRBD2 might be the D (7 bases). This CDR3 has 16 residues. The V gene lost 2 bases and the J gene lost 2 bases, with 16 bases spanning the gap. CDR1 is SGHVS, CDR2 FNYEAQ, per germline.

The chain couples TRBV15 to TRBJ1-6; D gene ambiguous. This CDR3 has 14 residues. The germline CDR1 and CDR2 sequences are LNHNV and YYDKDF (reference sequence). Trimming took off 6 bases at V and 10 bases at J, with 16 bases between the two ends. CDR3 coding DNA: TGTGCCACCAGTCACAAAATTGCGGTCTCACCCCTCCACTTT. Translating gives CATSHKIAVSPLHF.

This chain uses TRBV5-1 with TRBJ2-5; TRBD2 might be the D (5 bases). V gave up 6 bases and J gave up 7 bases, with 16 bases separating them. Germline lookup yields CDR1 SGHRS and CDR2 YFSETQ. The CDR3 runs to 13 residues. The CDR3 region has the DNA TGCGCCAGCATGTGGGAGTTAAAGGGGACCCAGTACTTC. It encodes CASMWELKGTQYF.

The gene calls are TRBV28 and TRBJ2-2; 7 bases fit TRBD1. Germline V CDR1 and CDR2: MDHEN, SYDVKM. Germline trimming cut 10 bases from V and 4 bases from J; bases unmatched to any gene: 9. This CDR3 comprises 14 residues. The DNA of the CDR3 is TGTGCCACCGCCCCCGGGACAGCCACCGGGGAGCTGTTTTTT. As protein: CATAPGTATGELFF.

The chain links TRBV10-3 to TRBJ2-3; D possibly matches TRBD1 or TRBD2 (5 bases each). V was shortened by 3 bases and J by 5 bases, with 6 bases between the two germline ends. This CDR3 has 12 residues. The germline V gene encodes CDR1 ENHRY and CDR2 SYGVKD. DNA for the CDR3: TGTGCCATCAGTGATGGGGGAGATACGCAGTATTTT. Protein product: CAISDGGDTQYF.

The chain couples TRBV5-1 to TRBJ2-1, with no clear D. The CDR3 contains 12 residues. The germline V gene has CDR1 SGHRS and CDR2 YFSETQ. The germline V and J ends were trimmed by 7 bases and 6 bases, with 11 bases remaining between them. This chain's CDR3 is CASSQIGNEQFF. CDR3 bases: TGCGCCAGCTCCCAGATAGGCAATGAGCAGTTCTTC.

The V and J genes are TRBV6-5 and TRBJ2-3, with 7 nucleotides matching TRBD2. The CDR3 spans 16 residues. CDR1 and CDR2 from the germline V gene are MNHEY and SVGAGI. Trimming removed 1 base from V and 5 bases from J; junction bases left unmatched: 9. CDR3 in amino acids: CASSYYPAGILDTQYF. The DNA for the CDR3 is TGTGCCAGCAGTTACTACCCAGCGGGAATTTTAGATACGCAGTATTTT.

The J gene is TRBJ1-5, the V gene TRBV19; 9 bases are a match to TRBD1. V trimming: 5 bases; J trimming: 7 bases; junction bases outside the gene matches: 6. The V gene's germline CDR1 is LNHDA and CDR2 SQIVND (reference sequence). This CDR3 has 14 amino acids. The DNA for the CDR3 is TGTGCCAGTAGTCCTACGGACAGGGGACAGCCCCAGCATTTT. Its translation: CASSPTDRGQPQHF.

The CDR3 DNA is TGTGCCAGTAGTATCTCTAGTAGGTCCTACGAGCAGTACTTC. It specifies CASSISSRSYEQYF. The V gene is TRBV19, the J gene TRBJ2-7, with D hard to call. V lost 3 bases and J 1 base, leaving 10 bases between the germline ends. The CDR3 spans 14 residues. Germline CDR1 reads LNHDA; CDR2 reads SQIVND (reference sequence).

This chain connects TRBV19 to TRBJ2-5; D is undetermined. The J call is in doubt because the DNA end fits TRBJ2-7 better. The length of the CDR3 is 14 residues. Germline CDR1 reads LNHDA; CDR2 reads SQIVND (reference sequence). The CDR3 DNA reads as TGTGCCAGTAGGAGCCCGTGGGGAAACTACGAGCAGTACTTC. It codes for CASRSPWGNYEQYF.

This CDR3 reads CASSLGSSYEQYF. The CDR3 nucleotides are TGTGCCAGCAGTTTAGGGAGCTCCTACGAGCAGTACTTC. The chain is built from TRBV6-5 and TRBJ2-7; a weak D match, TRBD2 (5 bases). The V gene's germline CDR1 is MNHEY and CDR2 SVGAGI. This CDR3 comprises 13 residues. V lost 4 bases to trimming and J lost 0 bases, with 7 bases between them.

The rearrangement uses TRBV10-1 and TRBJ2-5, with 7 nucleotides matching TRBD1. CDR3 length: 15 residues. With 4 bases clipped from V and 1 base from J, the junction kept 6 bases outside the gene matches. Germline lookup yields CDR1 WNHNN and CDR2 SYGVQD (reference sequence). The CDR3 sequence is CASSVTGTAQETQYF. In DNA, the CDR3 is TGCGCCAGCAGTGTTACCGGGACAGCCCAAGAGACCCAGTACTTC.

The J gene is TRBJ2-1, the V gene TRBV4-2, with 7 bases identical to TRBD2. Germline lookup yields CDR1 LGHNA and CDR2 YNFKEQ. The CDR3 is made up of 16 amino acids. V gave up 4 bases and J gave up 0 bases; unmatched junction bases: 6. CDR3 in amino acids: CASSPGGQSSYNEQFF. The CDR3, as DNA: TGTGCCAGCAGCCCGGGAGGTCAGAGCTCCTACAATGAGCAGTTCTTC.

This sequence joins TRBV28 and TRBJ2-2; 7 nucleotides agree with TRBD2. J gave up 3 bases and V 5 bases, and 9 bases lay outside the gene matches. CDR3 length equals 16 residues. Germline-derived CDR1 and CDR2 are MDHEN and SYDVKM. In DNA, the CDR3 is TGTGCCAGCAGTGCGCCTGTCGCGGGAGACACCGGGGAGCTGTTTTTT. Amino acids: CASSAPVAGDTGELFF.

The CDR3 loop is CASSLKRPGQGYNEQFF. CDR3 bases: TGTGCCAGCAGTTTGAAAAGACCGGGACAGGGATACAATGAGCAGTTCTTC. The V and J genes are TRBV27 and TRBJ2-1; 9 bases map to TRBD1. In germline, CDR1 is MNHEY, CDR2 SMNVEV (reference sequence). This CDR3 contains 17 residues. Losses at the gene ends were 3 bases for V and 4 bases for J; bases not matched to a gene: 10.

The chain employs TRBV27 and TRBJ1-5, with D perhaps matching TRBD1 (5 bases). The CDR3 spans 16 residues. The germline gives CDR1 MNHEY, CDR2 SMNVEV (reference sequence). Trimming cost V 2 bases and J 5 bases, with 16 bases left between them. This CDR3 reads CASSLSSGPGYQPQHF. In DNA form, the CDR3 reads TGTGCCAGCAGTTTAAGCTCGGGACCGGGCTATCAGCCCCAGCATTTT.

This clone was counted a single time. The chain links TRBV7-9 to TRBJ2-3; 8 bases match TRBD2. CDR1 and CDR2 (germline): SEHNR, FQNEAQ (reference sequence). V lost 5 bases to trimming and J lost 4 bases; unmatched junction nucleotides: 11. CDR3 length equals 16 residues. CDR3 residues: CASSPTRAGEADTQYF. As DNA, the CDR3 is TGTGCCAGCAGCCCTACGAGAGCGGGAGAAGCAGATACGCAGTATTTT.

J is TRBJ2-7 and V is TRBV5-1; 9 positions agree with TRBD1. Germline V lookup: CDR1 SGHRS, CDR2 YFSETQ. The CDR3 is made up of 15 amino acids. The J segment lost 3 bases and the V segment lost 2 bases, leaving 6 bases of the junction unmatched. CDR3 amino acids: CASSFRDRVFYEQYF. As DNA, the CDR3 is TGCGCCAGCAGCTTCCGGGACAGGGTCTTCTACGAGCAGTACTTC.

This chain connects TRBV5-5 to TRBJ1-5, with a possible D match to TRBD1 (5 bases). V lost 0 bases and J lost 5, with 6 bases in between. Germline loops: CDR1 SGHKS, CDR2 YYEKEE (reference sequence). The CDR3 spans 13 residues. CDR3 region: CASSLEQDQPQHF. The CDR3 DNA sequence: TGTGCCAGCAGCTTGGAACAGGATCAGCCCCAGCATTTT. Filled out from reference TRBV5-5 and TRBJ1-5, the complete variable domain reads DAGVTQSPTHLIKTRGQQVTLRCSPISGHKSVSWYQQVLGQGPQFIFQYYEKEERGRGNFPDRFSARQFPNYSSELNVNALLLGDSALYLCASSLEQDQPQHFGDGTRLSIL.

J is TRBJ2-7 and V is TRBV2, with 9 bases identical to TRBD1. The trim removed 1 base at V and 0 bases at J, leaving 1 base unmatched. The V gene's germline CDR1 is SNHLY and CDR2 FYNNEI. The CDR3 is made up of 15 amino acids. CDR3 DNA sequence: TGTGCCAGCAGTGAAGTGGGACAGGGCTCCTACGAGCAGTACTTC. It specifies CASSEVGQGSYEQYF.

The gene calls are TRBV6-5 and TRBJ2-7; D possibly corresponds to TRBD1 (6 bases). CDR1 and CDR2 from the germline V gene are MNHEY and SVGAGI. V gave up 5 bases and J gave up 5 bases, with 13 bases separating them. The length of the CDR3 is 13 residues. The CDR3 here is CASSPDSKNEQYF. CDR3 coding DNA: TGTGCCAGCAGTCCGGACAGTAAGAACGAGCAGTACTTC.

The rearrangement links TRBV28 to TRBJ2-6, with 10 bases identical to TRBD1. J was trimmed by 2 bases and V by 5 bases; bases with no gene match: 6. The CDR3 sequence is 17 residues long. Germline CDR1 is MDHEN and CDR2 is SYDVKM. CDR3 region: CASSGGGTGAGANVLTF. The CDR3 bases are TGTGCCAGCAGTGGAGGCGGGACAGGGGCTGGGGCCAACGTCCTGACTTTC. The entire variable domain, with the rest obtained from reference TRBV28 and TRBJ2-6, is as follows: DVKVTQSSRYLVKRTGEKVFLECVQDMDHENMFWYRQDPGLGLRLIYFSYDVKMKEKGDIPEGYSVSREKKERFSLILESASTNQTSMYLCASSGGGTGAGANVLTFGAGSRLTVL.

Only one count was recorded for this clone. The chain is built from TRBV5-1 and TRBJ2-3; 11 nucleotides match TRBD2. The V gene end was trimmed by 3 bases and the J gene end by 6 bases; junction bases not matched to a gene: 6. This CDR3 has 15 residues. Germline V gene lookup returns CDR1 SGHRS and CDR2 YFSETQ. The CDR3 is CASSSGTSGSDTQYF. The CDR3 region has the DNA TGCGCCAGCAGCTCCGGGACTAGCGGTTCCGATACGCAGTATTTT.

J is TRBJ2-7 and V is TRBV5-4; a possible D gene is TRBD1 (5 bases). Germline loops: CDR1 SGHNT, CDR2 YYREEE (reference sequence). The CDR3 is made up of 16 amino acids. V lost 0 bases and J lost 5, with 18 bases in between. The CDR3: CASSLGGWASPNEQYF. The DNA for the CDR3 is TGTGCCAGCAGCTTGGGGGGCTGGGCCAGCCCCAACGAGCAGTACTTC.

The gene calls are TRBV4-1 and TRBJ2-1, with no clear D. Germline values: CDR1 MGHRA, CDR2 YSYEKL. Trimming cost V 2 bases and J 2 bases, with 10 bases left between them. This CDR3 region has 15 residues. The CDR3 nucleotides read TGCGCCAGCAGCCAACAAGGACCGGCCTACAATGAGCAGTTCTTC. This gives the protein CASSQQGPAYNEQFF.